These T cell receptor beta chains were read from a single sample in a study of human T cells and chemical hapten exposure. Each CDR3 protein gets one entry after TCRdb re-called the RACE reads with MiXCR. The sample holds approximately 38,000 distinct CDR3 sequences; 8% to 11% are singletons and the top ten take less than 6.5%. Source: whole blood, taken in connection with sensitization to the hapten diphenylcyclopropenone (DPC). The receptors come from a man aged 30 to 39 with alopecia areata. Some clones in this sample may be carry-over from other donors' samples. CDR3s include the opening cysteine and the closing phenylalanine or tryptophan. The D gene is left open where the match is weak. Expanded clones are given a class, and other clones once, few, many or no size at all.

NA | TRBJ2-5 | few | TRBV5-6 | CASSLGPSQETQYF | TGTGCCAGCAGCCTGGGACCATCCCAAGAGACCCAGTACTTC
NA | TRBJ2-5 | few | TRBV9 | CASSYGGEASKTQYF | TGTGCCAGCAGCTACGGCGGAGAGGCGTCGAAGACCCAGTACTTC
NA | TRBJ2-1 | many | TRBV7-2 | CASSLVGSSYNEQFF | TGTGCCAGCAGCTTAGTAGGGTCCTCCTACAATGAGCAGTTCTTC
NA | TRBJ2-3 | NA | TRBV5-5 | CASSGLLDTDTQYF | TGTGCCAGCAGCGGGCTACTGGATACAGATACGCAGTATTTT
TRBD2 | TRBJ2-3 | NA | TRBV10-3 | CAISSLAGGATDTQYF | TGTGCCATCAGTTCACTAGCGGGAGGAGCCACAGATACGCAGTATTTT
TRBD1 | TRBJ1-6 | few | TRBV27 | CASSYGTGNSPLHF | TGTGCCAGCAGTTACGGGACAGGGAATTCACCCCTCCACTTT
NA | TRBJ2-5 | few | TRBV18 | CASSKDTGSQETQYF | TGTGCCAGCTCAAAGGACACGGGGAGTCAAGAGACCCAGTACTTC
NA | TRBJ2-4 | few | TRBV27 | CASSWDEKNIQYF | TGTGCCAGCAGTTGGGACGAGAAAAACATTCAGTACTTC
NA | TRBJ1-5 | many | TRBV21-1 | CASKTSRLNQPQHF | TGTGCCAGCAAAACGAGCAGGCTCAATCAGCCCCAGCATTTT
TRBD1 | TRBJ2-1 | many | TRBV29-1 | CSVGQGGNEQFF | TGCAGCGTCGGACAGGGAGGCAATGAGCAGTTCTTC
NA | TRBJ1-1 | medium-sized | TRBV7-9 | CASRGVGGTEAFF | TGTGCCAGTAGAGGGGTCGGGGGCACTGAAGCTTTCTTT
TRBD1 | TRBJ1-1 | NA | TRBV5-1 | CASSPLRQGATNTEAFF | TGCGCCAGCAGCCCCCTTAGACAGGGGGCGACGAACACTGAAGCTTTCTTT
NA | TRBJ2-3 | many | TRBV14 | CASSHRSTDTQYF | TGTGCCAGCAGCCATCGGAGCACAGATACGCAGTATTTT
NA | TRBJ1-5 | many | TRBV7-6 | CASSADSNQPQHF | TGTGCCAGCAGCGCTGATAGTAATCAGCCCCAGCATTTT
NA | TRBJ1-4 | many | TRBV7-2 | CASSSRWPGPNSATNEKLFF | TGTGCCAGCAGCTCACGATGGCCGGGACCTAACTCAGCAACTAATGAAAAACTGTTTTTT
TRBD1 | TRBJ1-3 | few | TRBV3-1 | CASSQTGGRGNTIYF | TGTGCCAGCAGCCAAACAGGGGGACGTGGAAACACCATATATTTT
TRBD1 | TRBJ1-5 | many | TRBV5-6 | CASSLGQGREQPQHF | TGTGCCAGCAGCCTTGGACAGGGCAGGGAACAGCCCCAGCATTTT
NA | TRBJ1-1 | many | TRBV28 | CASTLEYSNTEAFF | TGTGCCAGCACCCTAGAGTACAGTAACACTGAAGCTTTCTTT
NA | TRBJ1-3 | once | TRBV6-4 | CASSCSGNTIYF | TGTGCCAGCAGTTGCTCTGGAAACACCATATATTTT
TRBD2 | TRBJ2-2 | many | TRBV4-3 | CASSLRLAGVSNTGELFF | TGCGCCAGCAGCCTACGACTAGCGGGAGTATCTAACACCGGGGAGCTGTTTTTT
NA | TRBJ2-1 | few | TRBV6-2/TRBV6-3 | CASSLRGSSYNEQFF | TGTGCCAGCAGTTTGAGGGGGAGCTCCTACAATGAGCAGTTCTTC
NA | TRBJ1-6 | many | TRBV10-3 | CAISEIGQSGSPLHF | TGTGCCATCAGTGAGATAGGACAGTCGGGTTCACCCCTCCACTTT
TRBD1 | TRBJ1-5 | many | TRBV29-1 | CSTRTGADSQHF | TGCAGCACCCGGACAGGGGCGGATTCCCAGCATTTT
TRBD1 | TRBJ1-2 | many | TRBV5-6 | CASSAQQGIYYGYTF | TGTGCCAGCAGCGCGCAACAGGGGATTTACTATGGCTACACCTTC
TRBD1 | TRBJ2-7 | few | TRBV4-1 | CASSHQRTGEGEQYF | TGCGCCAGCAGCCATCAGCGGACAGGGGAAGGCGAGCAGTACTTC
TRBD2 | TRBJ2-1 | many | TRBV3-1 | CASSLDPGGSYNEQFF | TGTGCCAGCAGCCTCGATCCGGGGGGCTCCTACAATGAGCAGTTCTTC
TRBD2 | TRBJ2-1 | many | TRBV9 | CASSVGGGSRNEQFF | TGTGCCAGCAGCGTAGGAGGCGGGAGTCGCAATGAGCAGTTCTTC
TRBD2 | TRBJ2-1 | many | TRBV3-1 | CASSQGTSGFNEQFF | TGTGCCAGCAGTCAAGGTACTAGCGGCTTCAATGAGCAGTTCTTC
NA | TRBJ2-1 | NA | TRBV19 | CASSRRGDNEQFF | TGTGCCAGTAGTAGACGCGGGGACAATGAGCAGTTCTTC
TRBD1 | TRBJ1-6 | few | TRBV16 | CASSQGDRGRGNSPLHF | TGTGCCAGCAGCCAAGGGGACAGGGGGCGCGGTAATTCACCCCTCCACTTT
TRBD2 | TRBJ2-1 | NA | TRBV27 | CASSSSGTSQFF | TGTGCCAGCAGTTCCTCCGGGACTAGCCAGTTCTTC
NA | TRBJ2-5 | NA | TRBV2 | CASSERGLETQYF | TGTGCCAGCAGTGAACGGGGGTTAGAGACCCAGTACTTC
NA | TRBJ2-1 | few | TRBV19 | CASRPFQGGVNEQFF | TGTGCCAGTAGGCCATTTCAGGGGGGGGTTAATGAGCAGTTCTTC
NA | TRBJ2-7 | NA | TRBV5-5 | CASSPGGGWGYEQYF | TGTGCCAGCAGCCCAGGGGGAGGCTGGGGCTACGAGCAGTACTTC
TRBD1 | TRBJ1-1 | few | TRBV7-3 | CASSFQGAMTEAFF | TGTGCCAGCAGCTTCCAGGGGGCGATGACTGAAGCTTTCTTT
TRBD1 | TRBJ2-1 | many | TRBV11-1 | CASSLVGTAYNEQFF | TGTGCCAGCAGCTTAGTTGGGACAGCCTACAATGAGCAGTTCTTC
TRBD1 | TRBJ1-1 | many | TRBV6-2/TRBV6-3 | CASRQRTGPLLGIMNTEAFF | TGTGCCAGCAGACAGAGGACAGGGCCGTTGTTGGGTATTATGAACACTGAAGCTTTCTTT
NA | TRBJ2-3 | many | TRBV11-2 | CASSLHYPRSYTDTQYF | TGTGCCAGCAGCTTACATTACCCCAGGAGCTACACAGATACGCAGTATTTT
TRBD2 | TRBJ2-1 | many | TRBV7-2 | CASSLVRGTNEQFF | TGTGCCAGCAGCTTAGTGCGGGGGACCAATGAGCAGTTCTTC
NA | TRBJ1-4 | NA | TRBV10-3 | CAISEFPNEKLFF | TGTGCCATCAGTGAGTTTCCAAATGAAAAGCTGTTTTTT
NA | TRBJ1-1 | many | TRBV11-2 | CASSHRRTTDTEAFF | TGTGCCAGCAGCCACCGTCGGACAACAGACACTGAAGCTTTCTTT
NA | TRBJ2-7 | many | TRBV20-1 | CSASVTGGDEQYF | TGCAGTGCTAGCGTCACAGGGGGGGACGAGCAGTACTTC
NA | TRBJ2-5 | few | TRBV27 | CASSLKLQETQYF | TGTGCCAGCAGTTTAAAGTTACAAGAGACCCAGTACTTC
NA | TRBJ2-4 | few | TRBV27 | CASSSQPPGPIPGPDIQYF | TGTGCCAGCAGTTCACAGCCCCCGGGACCGATCCCCGGGCCAGACATTCAGTACTTC
NA | TRBJ2-3 | NA | TRBV15 | CATSKTEADTQYF | TGTGCCACAAGTAAGACAGAAGCAGATACGCAGTATTTT
TRBD1 | TRBJ2-5 | many | TRBV7-7 | CASSTDRGGSETQYF | TGTGCCAGCAGTACTGACAGGGGGGGATCGGAGACCCAGTACTTC
NA | TRBJ2-1 | NA | TRBV7-9 | CASSPDIRPYNEQFF | TGTGCCAGCAGCCCAGACATCAGACCCTACAATGAGCAGTTCTTC
TRBD1 | TRBJ1-4 | few | TRBV12-3/TRBV12-4 | CASKTGGDEKLFF | TGTGCCAGCAAGACAGGGGGTGACGAAAAACTGTTTTTT
TRBD1 | TRBJ2-2 | many | TRBV19 | CASTLRGPYTGELFF | TGTGCCAGTACCCTCAGGGGGCCTTACACCGGGGAGCTGTTTTTT
NA | TRBJ2-3 | NA | TRBV6-2/TRBV6-3 | CASKRDVGFDTQYF | TGTGCCAGCAAACGGGACGTAGGTTTTGATACGCAGTATTTT
NA | TRBJ1-6 | many | TRBV18 | CASSLLDRSLQDSPLHF | TGTGCCAGCTCACTCCTAGACAGGTCCCTCCAGGATTCACCCCTCCACTTT
NA | TRBJ1-5 | many | TRBV28 | CASSLWGSNQPQHF | TGTGCCAGCAGTTTGTGGGGGTCCAATCAGCCCCAGCATTTT
NA | TRBJ2-5 | many | TRBV7-2 | CASSSVSGEETQYF | TGTGCCAGCAGCTCAGTTAGCGGCGAAGAGACCCAGTACTTC